This T cell receptor beta chain emerged from a study of blood T cells in healthy people across ages. The study's findings and limits: Aged donors had fewer naive CD4+ cells and lower diversity than long-lived donors. Strong correlation was found linking TCR beta diversity to naive T cell percentage.

As regards this clonotype: What it recognizes is unknown.

V was pared by 3 bases and J by 7 bases, with 11 bases of the junction left unmatched. This CDR3 has 17 residues. Alongside a J-beta primer mix, a sample-barcoded 5' primer served in a second PCR lasting about 7 to 11 cycles. TCRdb reprocessed the 5' RACE reads via MiXCR and lists one record per CDR3 protein. In the table there are about 670,000 distinct CDR3 sequences, over 40% of which are singletons. The chain has TRBV12-3 or TRBV12-4 and TRBJ2-1; TRBD1 matches 11 bases. The TCR sequence derives from a woman of 80 years or more in good health. Sequencing was performed on blood. The CDR3 coding sequence is TGTGCCAGCAGTTTCGATAGGTGGACAGGGGGCGCAAATGAGCAGTTCTTC. It specifies CASSFDRWTGGANEQFF.